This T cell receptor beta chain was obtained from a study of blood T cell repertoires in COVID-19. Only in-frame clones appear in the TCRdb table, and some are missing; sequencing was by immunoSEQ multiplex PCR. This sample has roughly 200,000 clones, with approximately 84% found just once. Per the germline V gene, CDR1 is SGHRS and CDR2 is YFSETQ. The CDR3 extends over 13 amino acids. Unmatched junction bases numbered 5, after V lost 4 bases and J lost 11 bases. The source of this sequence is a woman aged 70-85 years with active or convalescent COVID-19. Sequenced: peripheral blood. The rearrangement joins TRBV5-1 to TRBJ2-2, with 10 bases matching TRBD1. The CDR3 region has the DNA TGCGCCAGCAGCGTCGGGACAGGGGTAGAGCTGTTTTTT. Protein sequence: CASSVGTGVELFF.